This is a list of T cell receptor beta chains from one sample in a study of CD8+CD57+ T cells in acquired aplastic anemia. TCRdb reprocessed the reads via MiXCR and lists one record per CDR3 protein. The sample has under 350,000 distinct CDR3 sequences; roughly three fifths are singletons. The sample consisted of sorted CD4+, CD8+, or CD8+CD57+ T cells (not recorded which) from PBMCs. The receptors were gathered from a human donor with severe aplastic anemia or a healthy control (not recorded which). Each CDR3 is given with its conserved first and last residue. Each record gives: V gene, D gene, J gene, clone size, CDR3 protein, CDR3 DNA. D genes are given only for firm matches. The size of a clone is reported for some rows only, either as once, few or many, or as a class for expanded clones.

>TRBV25-1|-|TRBJ2-5|few
CASSVGGEETQYF
TGTGCCAGCAGTGTGGGTGGGGAAGAGACCCAGTACTTC
>TRBV20-1|TRBD2|TRBJ2-7|-
CSALLAGVREQYF
TGCAGTGCCCTACTAGCGGGAGTACGCGAGCAGTACTTC
>TRBV5-4|TRBD1|TRBJ1-2|-
CASSHGNRGTNYGYTF
TGTGCCAGCAGCCACGGTAACAGGGGGACTAACTATGGCTACACCTTC
>TRBV5-4|-|TRBJ2-7|-
CATEQGYEQYF
TGTGCCACCGAACAGGGTTACGAGCAGTACTTC
>TRBV7-9|-|TRBJ1-2|-
CASSLGGGAGTLNYGYTF
TGTGCCAGCAGCTTAGGAGGCGGTGCAGGGACCCTTAACTATGGCTACACCTTC
>TRBV15|-|TRBJ2-2|many
CATSRGHLGGELFF
TGTGCCACCAGCAGAGGGCACCTGGGCGGGGAGCTGTTTTTT
>TRBV20-1|-|TRBJ1-6|many
CSAHDRRIRSLHF
TGCAGTGCCCATGACAGGCGAATTAGGTCCCTCCACTTT
>TRBV6-5|-|TRBJ2-1|-
CASRPPEGNEQFF
TGTGCCAGCAGACCACCCGAGGGGAATGAGCAGTTCTTC
>TRBV7-2|TRBD1|TRBJ2-2|-
CASSLRQGPAGELFF
TGTGCCAGCAGCTTACGACAGGGACCAGCCGGGGAGCTGTTTTTT
>TRBV5-1|-|TRBJ1-2|-
CASSPGRGGSYGYIF
TGCGCCAGCAGCCCGGGCCGGGGTGGGAGCTATGGCTACATCTTC
>TRBV20-1|TRBD1|TRBJ2-7|-
CSAGTGGGYEQYF
TGCAGTGCGGGTACAGGGGGCGGTTACGAGCAGTACTTC
>TRBV20-1|TRBD1|TRBJ2-7|-
CSAPTGRSYEQYF
TGCAGTGCTCCGACAGGGCGCTCCTACGAGCAGTACTTC
>TRBV9|-|TRBJ2-5|many
CARDPFGETQYF
TGTGCCAGAGATCCCTTCGGAGAGACCCAGTACTTC
>TRBV2|-|TRBJ1-2|-
CASYKGDNYGYTF
TGTGCCAGCTACAAAGGGGATAACTATGGCTACACCTTC
>TRBV29-1|TRBD1|TRBJ1-2|-
CSVPSGQGNYGYTF
TGCAGCGTTCCCTCGGGACAGGGTAACTATGGCTACACCTTC
>TRBV5-8|-|TRBJ1-1|many
CASSFLLREDTEAFF
TGTGCCAGCAGCTTCCTCCTCAGGGAGGACACTGAAGCTTTCTTT
>TRBV7-2|-|TRBJ1-1|many
CASRGGGRGTEAFF
TGTGCCAGCAGAGGGGGAGGTAGGGGTACTGAAGCTTTCTTT
>TRBV7-3|-|TRBJ1-1|-
CASSLEGVAFF
TGTGCCAGCAGCTTAGAAGGGGTTGCTTTCTTT
>TRBV29-1|TRBD1|TRBJ2-7|few
CSVVQGSVEQYF
TGCAGCGTCGTACAGGGGTCGGTCGAGCAGTACTTC
>TRBV20-1|TRBD2|TRBJ2-3|-
CSARSGLAGGDTQYF
TGCAGTGCTAGATCAGGACTAGCGGGGGGAGATACGCAGTATTTT
>TRBV24-1|-|TRBJ2-3|-
CATSGPGPTDTQYF
TGTGCCACCAGCGGACCCGGGCCGACAGATACGCAGTATTTT
>TRBV7-9|TRBD2|TRBJ2-7|-
CASSLTGTSFHEQYF
TGTGCCAGCAGCTTAACCGGGACTAGCTTCCACGAGCAGTACTTC
>TRBV5-6|TRBD1|TRBJ2-3|many
CASSLQGATQYF
TGTGCCAGCAGCTTGCAGGGGGCTACGCAGTATTTT
>TRBV12-3/TRBV12-4|-|TRBJ1-5|many
CASSLGGSGNQPQHF
TGTGCCAGCAGTTTAGGGGGTTCCGGCAATCAGCCCCAGCATTTT
>TRBV19|-|TRBJ1-6|-
CASGTSYNSPLHF
TGTGCCAGCGGGACCTCATATAATTCACCCCTCCACTTT
>TRBV7-9|-|TRBJ2-1|-
CASSLVSRFNEQFF
TGTGCCAGCAGCTTAGTTTCGCGGTTCAATGAGCAGTTCTTC
>TRBV20-1|-|TRBJ1-2|-
CSARDRGRELDYGYTF
TGCAGTGCTAGAGATAGAGGCAGGGAGTTAGACTATGGCTACACCTTC
>TRBV19|-|TRBJ2-7|-
CASSPDRSEQYF
TGTGCCAGTAGCCCGGACAGATCCGAGCAGTACTTC
>TRBV7-6|-|TRBJ2-3|-
CASSFGGSPTDTQYF
TGTGCCAGCAGCTTCGGTGGGAGCCCCACAGATACGCAGTATTTT
>TRBV20-1|-|TRBJ2-7|-
CSARRAGYEQYF
TGCAGTGCTAGAAGGGCAGGTTACGAGCAGTACTTC
>TRBV20-1|-|TRBJ2-5|few
CSVTEGGQYF
TGCAGTGTCACCGAGGGGGGCCAGTACTTC
>TRBV6-2/TRBV6-3|-|TRBJ2-3|-
CASSSHWGSTDTQYF
TGTGCCAGCTCCTCTCATTGGGGCAGCACAGATACGCAGTATTTT
>TRBV6-5|-|TRBJ1-2|many
CASSYGQTNYGYTF
TGTGCCAGCAGTTACGGACAGACCAACTATGGCTACACCTTC
>TRBV10-1|-|TRBJ2-5|many
CASSAVPGDKETQYF
TGCGCCAGCAGTGCCGTGCCGGGGGATAAAGAGACCCAGTACTTC
>TRBV20-1|-|TRBJ1-1|-
CSAINPREAFF
TGCAGTGCTATCAACCCACGGGAAGCTTTCTTT
>TRBV10-3|-|TRBJ2-7|many
CAISVQGSNYEQYF
TGTGCCATCAGTGTCCAGGGAAGCAACTACGAGCAGTACTTC
>TRBV15|TRBD2|TRBJ2-3|-
CATSRGLAGRTDTQYF
TGTGCCACCAGCAGAGGACTAGCGGGTCGCACAGATACGCAGTATTTT
>TRBV20-1|-|TRBJ1-1|-
CSARSAMNTEAFF
TGCAGTGCCCGATCGGCTATGAACACTGAAGCTTTCTTT
>TRBV7-2|TRBD2|TRBJ2-4|few
CASSLDAPGRGTKNIQYF
TGTGCCAGCAGCTTAGACGCGCCTGGGCGGGGGACCAAAAACATTCAGTACTTC
>TRBV7-2|TRBD1|TRBJ1-4|-
CASSLGQLATNEKLFF
TGTGCCAGCAGCTTGGGACAGCTTGCAACTAATGAAAAACTGTTTTTT
>TRBV19|TRBD1|TRBJ2-5|many
CASSKQGTGGLETQYF
TGTGCCAGTAGTAAACAGGGGACAGGGGGTCTGGAGACCCAGTACTTC
>TRBV15|-|TRBJ1-2|-
CATSRERGVNYGNTF
TGTGCCACCAGCAGAGAGAGGGGTGTCAACTATGGCAACACCTTC
>TRBV19|-|TRBJ2-7|-
CASSIDNRTYEQYF
TGTGCCAGTAGTATAGATAACAGGACCTACGAGCAGTACTTC
>TRBV30|-|TRBJ1-3|few
CAWSVAGIRYF
TGTGCCTGGAGTGTAGCAGGAATCCGATATTTT
>TRBV29-1|-|TRBJ1-4|many
CSASGEKLFF
TGCAGCGCCTCAGGGGAAAAACTGTTTTTT
>TRBV7-6|TRBD2|TRBJ2-7|-
CASSTRLAGEQYF
TGTGCCAGCAGCACCCGACTAGCGGGGGAGCAGTACTTC
>TRBV15|TRBD2|TRBJ2-1|few
CATSRWADKRGGEQFF
TGTGCCACCAGCAGATGGGCGGACAAACGGGGGGGGGAGCAGTTCTTC
>TRBV7-6|TRBD2|TRBJ2-3|-
CASSLANLAGVQDTQYF
TGTGCCAGCAGCTTAGCGAACCTAGCGGGGGTCCAAGATACGCAGTATTTT
>TRBV15|-|TRBJ2-3|-
CATSRDRVTSTDTQYF
TGTGCCACCAGCAGAGACAGGGTTACTAGCACAGATACGCAGTATTTT
>TRBV9|-|TRBJ2-3|many
CASSVGLATDTQYF
TGTGCCAGCAGCGTAGGGCTAGCCACAGATACGCAGTATTTT